The 28 T cell receptor beta chains listed next were all sequenced from one sample in a study of T-cell memory formation after mild COVID-19. TCRdb processed the 5' RACE reads anew with MiXCR; each CDR3 protein has one entry. There are 550,000 to 600,000 distinct CDR3 sequences in the sample; about a fifth occur only once, and roughly 8.1% lies in the top ten. The sequencing sample was made of PBMCs or a T cell subset sorted from them (not recorded which). The receptor source for this set is an adult woman who had mild COVID-19 (a few samples of this study predate the infection). Cell type and time point are not known.

This rearrangement joins TRBV7-2 to TRBJ1-1; D is unclear. Trimming took off 7 bases at V and 0 bases at J, with 9 bases between the two ends. The CDR3 spans 13 residues. Germline V gene data show CDR1 as SGHTA and CDR2 as FQGNSA. In DNA form, the CDR3 reads TGTGCCAGCACCCCTCCCCTGAACACTGAAGCTTTCTTT. Its translation is CASTPPLNTEAFF.

This chain joins TRBV2 and TRBJ2-4; D might be TRBD1 or TRBD2, each matching 5 bases. This CDR3 is built from 19 residues. CDR1 is SNHLY, CDR2 FYNNEI, per germline. Trimming shortened V by 1 base and J by 2 bases, and 21 bases separated the two germline ends. The CDR3 DNA follows: TGTGCCAGCAGTGAAGGGGGCACAATGCGGGTTAACTCCAAAAACATTCAGTACTTC. Its translation: CASSEGGTMRVNSKNIQYF.

J is TRBJ1-2 and V is TRBV3-1; 9 bases agree with TRBD1. CDR3 length: 14 residues. The V gene end was trimmed by 2 bases and the J gene end by 7 bases; junction bases not matched to a gene: 5. Germline loops: CDR1 LGHDT, CDR2 YNNKEL (reference sequence). CDR3 protein: CASSQPTGGGGYTF. Written as DNA, the CDR3 is TGTGCCAGCAGCCAACCGACAGGGGGAGGTGGCTACACCTTC. Full variable domain (outside the CDR3, taken from reference TRBV3-1 and TRBJ1-2): DTAVSQTPKYLVTQMGNDKSIKCEQNLGHDTMYWYKQDSKKFLKIMFSYNNKELIINETVPNRFSPKSPDKAHLNLHINSLELGDSAVYFCASSQPTGGGGYTFGSGTRLTVV.

V and J are TRBV4-1 and TRBJ2-2; TRBD2 matches at 8 bases. CDR3 length: 17 amino acids. Per the germline V gene, CDR1 is MGHRA and CDR2 is YSYEKL. Trimming at V came to 0 bases and at J to 4 bases, leaving 7 bases not matched to a gene. DNA of the CDR3: TGCGCCAGCAGCCAAGAACCCCGGGGGGGACCCACCGGGGAGCTGTTTTTT. The encoded protein is CASSQEPRGGPTGELFF.

This clonotype was recorded a few times. The chain links TRBV24-1 to TRBJ2-1; D might be TRBD2 (6 bases). The CDR3 covers 14 residues. V lost 7 bases and J lost 9, with 18 bases in between. The germline gives CDR1 KGHDR, CDR2 SFDVKD. CDR3: CATSSGTPNPEQFF. The DNA for the CDR3 is TGTGCCACCAGCTCCGGGACTCCGAATCCTGAGCAGTTCTTC.

J is TRBJ2-3 and V is TRBV30; 10 bases map to TRBD2. CDR3 length: 17 amino acids. CDR1 and CDR2 from the germline V gene are GTSNPN and SVGIG (reference sequence). The V segment lost 1 base and the J segment 3 bases; nucleotides outside the gene matches: 10. The CDR3 region is CAWSEGASGSPTDTQYF. The DNA of the CDR3 is TGTGCCTGGAGTGAAGGGGCTAGCGGGAGTCCAACAGATACGCAGTATTTT.

This clonotype was seen more than once but under ten times. V usage is TRBV4-1 and J usage is TRBJ1-5; TRBD1 might be the D (5 bases). The CDR3 runs 14 residues. Germline V gene data show CDR1 as MGHRA and CDR2 as YSYEKL. V was cut by 1 base and J by 6 bases, with 10 bases left in between. CDR3 sequence: CASSQAWGGQPQHF. CDR3 coding DNA: TGCGCCAGCAGCCAAGCGTGGGGGGGTCAGCCCCAGCATTTT.

With respect to this clonotype: At one of its ends the junction is not consistent with the germline gene, which may arise from a read error. J is TRBJ2-1 and V is TRBV24-1; unclear D gene. The CDR3 has 15 amino acids. Germline V gene lookup returns CDR1 KGHDR and CDR2 SFDVKD. The CDR3 protein is CATSDASSSYNDQFF. The CDR3 DNA is TGTGCCACCAGTGATGCCAGCTCGTCGTACAATGATCAGTTCTTC.

J is TRBJ2-7 and V is TRBV18; TRBD1 or TRBD2 may be the D gene (5 bases each). The V gene's germline CDR1 is KGHSH and CDR2 LQKENI. CDR3 length: 15 amino acids. Trimming took 3 bases from V and 3 from J, leaving 15 bases between them. The CDR3: CASSPGTRANYEQYF. The DNA of the CDR3 is TGTGCCAGCTCACCCGGGACCCGGGCAAACTACGAGCAGTACTTC.

The sample holds many counts of this clonotype. The CDR3 here is CASSLGVFPDTQYF. CDR3 bases: TGTGCCAGCAGCTTAGGAGTTTTTCCAGATACGCAGTATTTT. The J gene is TRBJ2-3, the V gene TRBV7-2; D remains unclear. CDR3 length equals 14 residues. Germline values: CDR1 SGHTA, CDR2 FQGNSA. The germline V and J ends were trimmed by 1 base and 4 bases, with 9 bases remaining between them.

This clonotype occurred a few times. The chain couples TRBV7-6 to TRBJ2-6, with TRBD1 matching 10 bases. The CDR3 sequence is 17 residues long. J lost 10 bases, V lost 1 base, and 10 bases had no gene match. Germline V gives CDR1 SGHVS, CDR2 FNYEAQ. CDR3 protein: CASSLGVTGTGVNVLTF. The CDR3 nucleotides read TGTGCCAGCAGCTTAGGGGTCACCGGGACAGGGGTAAACGTCCTGACTTTC.

The chain uses TRBV7-9 and TRBJ1-2, with D unresolved. V was clipped by 1 base and J by 3 bases, with 12 bases between them. The CDR3 is 15 amino acids. CDR1 and CDR2 from the germline V gene are SEHNR and FQNEAQ (reference sequence). The CDR3 is CASSLGHPRYYGYTF. CDR3 bases: TGTGCCAGCAGCTTAGGCCACCCCCGGTACTATGGCTACACCTTC.

The V gene is TRBV12-3 or TRBV12-4, the J gene TRBJ1-3; TRBD1 matches at 11 bases. V lost 0 bases to trimming and J lost 0 bases; unmatched junction nucleotides: 4. The CDR3 spans 18 residues. As DNA, the CDR3 is TGTGCCAGCAGTTTAGCGCTCGGACAGGGGGCCTCTGGAAACACCATATATTTT. Translating it yields CASSLALGQGASGNTIYF.

The chain is built from TRBV7-9 and TRBJ2-1; D is tentatively TRBD1 or TRBD2 (7 bases each). This CDR3 is built from 13 residues. V was trimmed by 4 bases and J by 8 bases, leaving 12 bases between them. Germline V gives CDR1 SEHNR, CDR2 FQNEAQ (reference sequence). In DNA, the CDR3 is TGTGCCAGCAGCTCTTCAGGGGGGGATGAGCAGTTCTTC. Its translation is CASSSSGGDEQFF.

Only a few counts were recorded for this clonotype. A much larger clone lies one base from this, so it may be a read error. This rearrangement joins TRBV7-9 to TRBJ1-5; no clear D. The CDR3 extends over 12 amino acids. CDR1 is SEHNR, CDR2 FQNEAQ, per germline (reference sequence). Trimming shortened V by 1 base and J by 4 bases, and 2 bases separated the two germline ends. The CDR3 DNA sequence: TGTGCCAGCAGCTTAGAGAATCAGCCCCAGCATTTT. Translation gives CASSLENQPQHF. The complete variable domain, with remaining parts taken from reference TRBV7-9 and TRBJ1-5, reads DTGVSQNPRHKITKRGQNVTFRCDPISEHNRLYWYRQTLGQGPEFLTYFQNEAQLEKSRLLSDRFSAERPKGSFSTLEIQRTEQGDSAMYLCASSLENQPQHFGDGTRLSIL.

This clonotype was recorded a few times. The chain employs TRBV20-1 and TRBJ2-1; D remains ambiguous. V lost 0 bases, J lost 4 bases, and 10 bases lay in between. The CDR3 spans 14 residues. Germline CDR1 DFQATT, CDR2 SNEGSKA (reference sequence). CDR3 coding DNA: TGCAGTGCTAGAGATCTGACTGGATACAATGAGCAGTTCTTC. Translation gives CSARDLTGYNEQFF.

This chain links TRBV7-9 with TRBJ1-5, with a tentative D call TRBD1 (5 bases). Germline-derived CDR1 and CDR2 are SEHNR and FQNEAQ (reference sequence). Between the trimmed V and J ends, which lost 1 base and 0 bases, there was a span of 10 bases. The CDR3 runs 16 residues. As DNA, the CDR3 is TGTGCCAGCAGCTTAGGGATAGGGGATAGCAATCAGCCCCAGCATTTT. Translated: CASSLGIGDSNQPQHF.

V is TRBV29-1 and J is TRBJ2-2; no clear D. Germline CDR1 and CDR2: SQVTM and ANQGSEA. The germline V and J ends were trimmed by 4 bases and 3 bases, with 12 bases remaining between them. The CDR3 spans 14 residues. The CDR3 nucleotides read TGCAGCGTTGGCCTGGCTTTCGACACCGGGGAGCTGTTTTTT. This gives the protein CSVGLAFDTGELFF.

V usage is TRBV3-1 and J usage is TRBJ2-7; 8 bases are shared with TRBD1. The ends lost 5 bases at V and 5 bases at J; junction bases unmatched: 8. Germline-derived CDR1 and CDR2 are LGHDT and YNNKEL (reference sequence). This CDR3 has 14 residues. The CDR3 loop reads CASSARTGSHEQYF. In DNA form, the CDR3 reads TGTGCCAGCAGCGCCCGGACAGGGTCCCACGAGCAGTACTTC.

The J gene is TRBJ2-7, the V gene TRBV3-1; tentatively, D is TRBD2 (6 bases). The CDR3 loop spans 13 amino acids. CDR1 is LGHDT and CDR2 is YNNKEL in the germline V gene (reference sequence). Deletions cut 1 base from V and 2 bases from J, with 6 bases between. The CDR3 loop is CASSQGLAYEQYF. For the CDR3, the DNA is TGTGCCAGCAGCCAAGGACTAGCCTACGAGCAGTACTTC.

This clonotype was counted many times. The chain links TRBV6-5 to TRBJ2-7; perhaps D is TRBD1 or TRBD2 (6 bases each). Germline assignment: CDR1 MNHEY and CDR2 SVGAGI. V was shortened by 2 bases and J by 5 bases, with 16 bases between the two germline ends. CDR3 size: 15 residues. CDR3 sequence reads: CASSYLRGPWDEQYF. For the CDR3, the DNA is TGTGCCAGCAGTTACCTCCGGGGGCCCTGGGACGAGCAGTACTTC.

This chain joins TRBV7-2 and TRBJ1-2; 10 nucleotides match TRBD1. With V trimmed by 1 base and J by 7 bases, 12 bases remained unmatched. The length of the CDR3 is 17 residues. The germline V gene has CDR1 SGHTA and CDR2 FQGNSA. The CDR3, as DNA: TGTGCCAGCAGCTTAGAAGGGACAGGGGCATTTCAGGGTGGCTACACCTTC. Protein product: CASSLEGTGAFQGGYTF.

This chain joins TRBV3-1 and TRBJ1-1; 7 bases agree with TRBD1. Germline values: CDR1 LGHDT, CDR2 YNNKEL (reference sequence). Germline trimming cut 11 bases from V and 6 bases from J; bases unmatched to any gene: 12. The CDR3 covers 13 residues. CDR3 region: CAVTGTESAEAFF. The CDR3 DNA is TGTGCCGTTACCGGGACAGAGAGCGCTGAAGCTTTCTTT.

The chain combines TRBV7-3 with TRBJ2-3, with 11 bases lining up with TRBD2. V lost 5 bases, J lost 3 bases, and 4 bases stayed unmatched. Germline loops: CDR1 SGHTA, CDR2 FQGTGA. The CDR3 is 15 residues long. This chain's CDR3 is CASSPSGRWTDTQYF. The CDR3 DNA reads TGTGCCAGCAGCCCTAGCGGGAGGTGGACAGATACGCAGTATTTT.

The chain couples TRBV18 to TRBJ2-7, with TRBD1 identical over 9 bases. This CDR3 has 14 amino acids. V dropped 6 bases and J dropped 6; count of bases not matched to a gene: 9. Germline CDR1 reads KGHSH; CDR2 reads LQKENI. The CDR3 here is CASSAGTGSSEQYF. The CDR3 nucleotides read TGTGCCAGCTCGGCCGGGACAGGGAGCAGCGAGCAGTACTTC.

The gene calls are TRBV15 and TRBJ1-2, with D tentatively TRBD1 (6 bases). V was clipped by 0 bases and J by 13 bases, with 18 bases between them. From germline, CDR1 is LNHNV and CDR2 YYDKDF (reference sequence). There are 14 residues in the CDR3. The CDR3 nucleotides are TGTGCCACCAGCAGAGATTTAGGAGACAGGACCGGCACCTTC. It specifies CATSRDLGDRTGTF.

This clonotype was detected a few times. The V gene is TRBV23-1, the J gene TRBJ2-7, with 8 bases that match TRBD1. TRBV23-1 is treated as an ORF (open reading frame) with a function not yet certain. The CDR3 has 15 amino acids. Trimming cost V 2 bases and J 0 bases; bases outside gene matches: 3. In DNA form, the CDR3 reads TGCGCCAGCAGTCAACCGGGACAGGCCTCCTACGAGCAGTACTTC. Protein: CASSQPGQASYEQYF.

The J gene is TRBJ2-1, the V gene TRBV20-1, with TRBD2 as a possible D gene (6 bases). This CDR3 has 17 residues. CDR1 and CDR2 (germline): DFQATT, SNEGSKA (reference sequence). V was shortened by 0 bases and J by 4 bases, with 19 bases between the two germline ends. CDR3 sequence (DNA): TGCAGTGCTAGAGACCTGGGGTCTGAGCGGGCATACAATGAGCAGTTCTTC. Its protein is CSARDLGSERAYNEQFF.